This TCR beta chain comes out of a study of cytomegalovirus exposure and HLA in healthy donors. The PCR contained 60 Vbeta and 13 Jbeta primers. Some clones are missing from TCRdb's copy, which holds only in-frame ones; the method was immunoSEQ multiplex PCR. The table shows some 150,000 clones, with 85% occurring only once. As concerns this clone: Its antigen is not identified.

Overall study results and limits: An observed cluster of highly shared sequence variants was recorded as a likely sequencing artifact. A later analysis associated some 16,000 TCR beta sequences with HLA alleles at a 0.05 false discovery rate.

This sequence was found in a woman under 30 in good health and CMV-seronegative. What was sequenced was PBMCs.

For the CDR3, the DNA is TGTGCCAGCAGTTTAGACTGGACAGGTGGAAATCAGCCCCAGCATTTT. It codes for CASSLDWTGGNQPQHF. V usage is TRBV28 and J usage is TRBJ1-5; 7 nucleotides agree with TRBD1. Germline V gene sequence: CDR1 MDHEN, CDR2 SYDVKM. This CDR3 region has 16 residues. V shed 2 bases, J shed 4 bases, and the junction held 8 bases outside the gene matches.